This T cell receptor (beta chain) derives from a study of control samples from healthy donors and cancer patients. The CDR3 has 14 amino acids. The V gene lost 3 bases and the J gene lost 1 base, with 10 bases spanning the gap. From germline, CDR1 is LGHDT and CDR2 YNNKEL (reference sequence). Measured with immunoSEQ multiplex PCR; TCRdb has only the in-frame clones, and not every one. The sample lists 100,000 to 150,000 clones; roughly 86% were seen once. The chain is built from TRBV3-1 (or the pseudogene TRBV3-2) and TRBJ2-7; D is perhaps TRBD2 (6 bases). Sequenced input: PBMCs. The receptor was derived from a man aged 45-65 years with head and neck cancer. CDR3 sequence reads: CASSQRRDSYEQYF. In DNA, the CDR3 is TGTGCCAGCAGCCAGCGGCGGGATTCCTACGAGCAGTACTTC.